The 21 T cell receptor beta chains presented below share a single source sample, sequenced in a study of shared clonotypes between healthy human individuals. The data were produced by immunoSEQ multiplex PCR, yet TCRdb's version contains in-frame clones alone and is incomplete. The data show a few million clones, roughly 95% seen once. The sequenced sample consisted of naive CD4+ T cells sorted from blood. Documented subset: CD45RA+ positively selected. The receptor source for this set is a man aged 18 to 30 in good health.

This rearrangement joins TRBV5-1 to TRBJ2-6; 9 bases align to TRBD1. Trimming at V came to 2 bases and at J to 0 bases, leaving 12 bases not matched to a gene. This CDR3 is built from 20 residues. Germline assignment: CDR1 SGHRS and CDR2 YFSETQ. CDR3 sequence: CASSFDSRTGASSGANVLTF. CDR3 in DNA: TGCGCCAGCAGCTTTGATTCCCGGACAGGGGCCTCCTCTGGGGCCAACGTCCTGACTTTC.

V gene TRBV15 combines with J gene TRBJ2-3; 7 bases line up with TRBD1. V was clipped by 0 bases and J by 5 bases; unmatched bases: 5. Germline CDR1 LNHNV, CDR2 YYDKDF (reference sequence). CDR3 length equals 15 residues. This chain's CDR3 is CATSRETGEVDTQYF. The DNA of the CDR3 is TGTGCCACCAGCAGAGAAACAGGGGAAGTAGATACGCAGTATTTT.

The chain has TRBV30 and TRBJ2-5, with no clear D. The DNA end lines up better with TRBJ2-7; the J call may be wrong. The CDR3 sequence is 12 residues long. Germline CDR1 GTSNPN, CDR2 SVGIG (reference sequence). CDR3 region: CAWTLDDYEQYF. Written as DNA, the CDR3 is TGTGCCTGGACCCTAGACGACTACGAGCAGTACTTC.

V is TRBV6-1 and J is TRBJ1-6; 7 nucleotides line up with TRBD1. The CDR3 extends over 15 amino acids. V lost 4 bases and J lost 10; bases outside the gene matches: 10. Germline V gene sequence: CDR1 MNHNS, CDR2 SASEGT. The CDR3 coding sequence is TGTGCCAGCAGTGCATCGACAGGGTTGGGGTCACCCCTCCACTTT. Translation gives CASSASTGLGSPLHF.

V and J are TRBV28 and TRBJ1-6, with D maybe TRBD1 (5 bases). CDR1 and CDR2 (germline): MDHEN, SYDVKM. The V gene lost 8 bases and the J gene lost 19 bases, with 24 bases spanning the gap. The CDR3 sequence is 13 residues long. CDR3 in amino acids: CASSTQGRIYAHF. DNA of the CDR3: TGTGCCAGCTCCACGCAGGGCAGAATCTATGCTCACTTT.

This rearrangement joins TRBV2 to TRBJ1-3; TRBD1 might be the D (5 bases). V dropped 5 bases and J dropped 4 bases, with 12 bases sitting between them. Germline V gives CDR1 SNHLY, CDR2 FYNNEI. The CDR3 extends over 14 amino acids. CDR3 amino acids: CASSIGVPGNTIYF. In nucleotides, the CDR3 is TGTGCCAGCAGTATAGGGGTACCCGGAAACACCATATATTTT.

The J gene is TRBJ1-2, the V gene TRBV11-3; D unclear. Trimming cost V 8 bases and J 5 bases, with 9 bases left between them. Germline CDR1 SGHNT, CDR2 YENEEA. The CDR3 extends over 11 amino acids. In nucleotides, the CDR3 is TGTGCCAGCCCCCATAGGTATGGCTACACCTTC. Translated, it gives CASPHRYGYTF.

The chain uses TRBV4-2 and TRBJ1-1, with 7 bases identical to TRBD1. The germline V gene has CDR1 LGHNA and CDR2 YNFKEQ. V shed 4 bases and J 1 base; nucleotides not matched to a gene: 3. There are 14 residues in the CDR3. The CDR3, as DNA: TGTGCCAGCAGCCGAGACAGGGCGAACACTGAAGCTTTCTTT. Protein product: CASSRDRANTEAFF.

The V gene is TRBV28, the J gene TRBJ1-2; D unclear. CDR1 is MDHEN and CDR2 is SYDVKM in the germline V gene. V was cut by 5 bases and J by 5 bases, with 15 bases left in between. CDR3 length: 14 residues. CDR3 bases: TGTGCCAGCAGTACCGGAGACACACGATATGGCTACACCTTC. Its protein is CASSTGDTRYGYTF.

The chain joins TRBV2 to TRBJ2-1, with 9 bases that match TRBD2. The CDR3 spans 13 residues. In germline, CDR1 is SNHLY, CDR2 FYNNEI. Trimming at V came to 5 bases and at J to 8 bases, leaving 4 bases not matched to a gene. Here the CDR3 reads CASSRGLADEQFF. Written as DNA, the CDR3 is TGTGCCAGCAGTAGGGGACTAGCAGATGAGCAGTTCTTC. The whole variable domain, filled in from reference TRBV2 and TRBJ2-1, reads EPEVTQTPSHQVTQMGQEVILRCVPISNHLYFYWYRQILGQKVEFLVSFYNNEISEKSEIFDDQFSVERPDGSNFTLKIRSTKLEDSAMYFCASSRGLADEQFFGPGTRLTVL.

The J gene is TRBJ1-5, the V gene TRBV5-8; the D is unclear. V was cut by 0 bases and J by 4 bases, with 8 bases left in between. The CDR3 sequence is 14 residues long. Germline CDR1 SGHTS, CDR2 YDEGEE. The CDR3: CASSLGSPNQPQHF. CDR3 bases: TGTGCCAGCAGCTTGGGCAGCCCAAATCAGCCCCAGCATTTT.

In its sample, this clone was seen once. The chain carries TRBV5-6 and TRBJ2-1, with TRBD2 matching 10 bases. There are 14 residues in the CDR3. The germline V gene encodes CDR1 SGHDT and CDR2 YYEEEE. The ends lost 5 bases at V and 8 bases at J; junction bases unmatched: 7. CDR3 sequence reads: CASRPGLASHEQFF. The CDR3 region has the DNA TGTGCCAGCAGGCCGGGACTAGCGAGCCATGAGCAGTTCTTC.

The rearrangement uses TRBV11-2 and TRBJ2-1; D not resolved. V lost 0 bases to trimming and J lost 4 bases, with 10 bases between them. Germline-derived CDR1 and CDR2 are SGHAT and FQNNGV. The CDR3 length is 15 residues. CDR3 residues: CASSLEGGPYNEQFF. The CDR3 region has the DNA TGTGCCAGCAGCTTAGAAGGCGGACCTTACAATGAGCAGTTCTTC.

The gene calls are TRBV6-5 and TRBJ2-7, with TRBD2 matching 7 bases. The CDR3 totals 15 residues. Per the germline V gene, CDR1 is MNHEY and CDR2 is SVGAGI. V shed 6 bases and J 2 bases; nucleotides not matched to a gene: 10. The CDR3 nucleotides read TGTGCCAGCAGAGACCCTAGCGGTTCTACCTACGAGCAGTACTTC. It is translated as CASRDPSGSTYEQYF.

Note on this clone: The germline gene is not matched at one end of the junction; a read error may be the cause. The chain uses TRBV7-9 and TRBJ2-3; TRBD1 matches at 8 bases. The CDR3 is 10 amino acids. In germline, CDR1 is SEHNR, CDR2 FQNEAQ (reference sequence). CDR3 loop: CASSQTRTGF. In DNA, the CDR3 is TGTGCCAGCTCGCAAACAAGGACAGGGTTT.

The chain combines TRBV5-1 with TRBJ2-7; no clear D. Trimming took 3 bases from V and 5 from J, leaving 12 bases between them. The CDR3 sequence is 13 residues long. Germline CDR1 and CDR2: SGHRS and YFSETQ. The CDR3 here is CASSSTSRDEQYF. CDR3 nucleotide sequence: TGCGCCAGCAGCTCCACCTCTAGAGACGAGCAGTACTTC.

This chain links TRBV6-5 with TRBJ1-2, with 8 bases lining up with TRBD1. Germline V gene data show CDR1 as MNHEY and CDR2 as SVGAGI. Trimming removed 6 bases from V and 4 bases from J; junction bases left unmatched: 7. The CDR3 is 14 residues long. Here the CDR3 reads CASRPGGRGYGYTF. The CDR3 bases are TGTGCCAGCAGACCAGGGGGCCGGGGCTATGGCTACACCTTC.

The rearrangement uses TRBV30 and TRBJ2-1; D might be TRBD2 (6 bases). Per germline, CDR1 GTSNPN and CDR2 SVGIG (reference sequence). The V gene lost 7 bases and the J gene lost 3 bases, with 19 bases spanning the gap. The CDR3 sequence is 15 residues long. The chain's CDR3 is CASALGGSNYNEQFF. CDR3 DNA: TGTGCCTCCGCTTTAGGAGGGAGCAACTACAATGAGCAGTTCTTC.

The chain has TRBV9 and TRBJ2-1, with D tentatively TRBD1 or TRBD2 (5 bases each). The CDR3 sequence is 16 residues long. The V end lost 4 bases, the J end lost 0 bases, and 14 bases lay between the germline ends. Germline lookup yields CDR1 SGDLS and CDR2 YYNGEE. The CDR3, as DNA: TGTGCCAGCAGCCCATCGGGACGGTCCTCCTACAATGAGCAGTTCTTC. This sequence encodes CASSPSGRSSYNEQFF. Filled out from reference TRBV9 and TRBJ2-1, the complete variable domain reads DSGVTQTPKHLITATGQRVTLRCSPRSGDLSVYWYQQSLDQGLQFLIQYYNGEERAKGNILERFSAQQFPDLHSELNLSSLELGDSALYFCASSPSGRSSYNEQFFGPGTRLTVL.

V and J are TRBV29-1 and TRBJ2-3, with TRBD2 identical over 9 bases. CDR1 is SQVTM and CDR2 is ANQGSEA in the germline V gene. V lost 4 bases, J lost 3 bases, and 11 bases stayed unmatched. The CDR3 spans 16 residues. CDR3 amino acids: CSVASGFSGRTDTQYF. CDR3 nucleotides: TGCAGCGTTGCGTCGGGGTTTAGCGGGAGAACAGATACGCAGTATTTT.

The J gene is TRBJ1-1, the V gene TRBV9, with a tentative D call TRBD1 (6 bases). The CDR3 has 15 residues. From germline, CDR1 is SGDLS and CDR2 YYNGEE. The V end was cut by 4 bases, the J end by 4 bases, with 17 bases between. CDR3 in amino acids: CASSSSATGSTEAFF. DNA for the CDR3: TGTGCCAGCAGCAGTTCAGCAACAGGGAGCACTGAAGCTTTCTTT.